A single sample gave rise to the 19 T cell receptor beta chains below, sequenced in a study of cytomegalovirus exposure and HLA in healthy donors. The study ran its PCR with 60 Vbeta and 13 Jbeta primers. Produced via immunoSEQ multiplex PCR; TCRdb's table is partial and in-frame only. The table lists around 130,000 clones, around 70% of them singletons, with 3.1% in the top ten. What was sequenced was PBMCs. Source of these receptors: a man aged 25 to 40 in good health and CMV-seronegative.

CDR3 residues: CAWSNSVPDTQYF. The CDR3 DNA follows: TGTGCCTGGAGTAACAGTGTTCCAGATACGCAGTATTTT. The V and J genes are TRBV30 and TRBJ2-3, with D unresolved. Trimming took off 2 bases at V and 4 bases at J, with 10 bases between the two ends. Germline values: CDR1 GTSNPN, CDR2 SVGIG (reference sequence). The CDR3 spans 13 residues.

Turning to this clone: Germline is not matched at one junction end, which may reflect a read error. J is TRBJ1-6 and V is TRBV6-1; 10 bases are shared with TRBD1. Germline CDR1 reads MNHNS; CDR2 reads SASEGT. The CDR3 is made up of 15 amino acids. The CDR3 DNA reads as TGTGCCAGCAGTGGCCCCGGACAGGGGGGAACACCCCCCCACTTT. Residues: CASSGPGQGGTPPHF.

The V and J genes are TRBV7-2 and TRBJ2-5; D call uncertain. V dropped 1 base and J dropped 2 bases, with 14 bases sitting between them. CDR3 length: 16 amino acids. Germline CDR1 reads SGHTA; CDR2 reads FQGNSA. The CDR3: CASSLVGLVRQETQYF. CDR3 sequence (DNA): TGTGCCAGCAGCTTAGTCGGTTTAGTGCGTCAAGAGACCCAGTACTTC. Variable domain in full (rest from reference TRBV7-2 and TRBJ2-5): GAGVSQSPSNKVTEKGKDVELRCDPISGHTALYWYRQSLGQGLEFLIYFQGNSAPDKSGLPSDRFSAERTGGSVSTLTIQRTQQEDSAVYLCASSLVGLVRQETQYFGPGTRLLVL.

This clone has just a few counts. The chain recombines TRBV30 with TRBJ1-4; no clear D gene. V was pared by 3 bases and J by 0 bases, with 5 bases between. Germline V lookup: CDR1 GTSNPN, CDR2 SVGIG (reference sequence). This CDR3 comprises 13 residues. DNA for the CDR3: TGTGCCTGGAGCATTGCAACTAATGAAAAACTGTTTTTT. This sequence encodes CAWSIATNEKLFF.

The J gene is TRBJ1-6, the V gene TRBV20-1, with D possibly TRBD1 on 5 matching bases. This CDR3 spans 11 amino acids. The ends were cut back, 4 bases at V and 12 bases at J, with 10 bases in the middle. Germline values: CDR1 DFQATT, CDR2 SNEGSKA (reference sequence). The CDR3 loop is CSAKSQGPLHF. CDR3 bases: TGCAGTGCTAAATCCCAGGGACCCCTCCACTTT.

This sequence joins TRBV27 and TRBJ1-4, with D possibly matching TRBD1 (5 bases). V gave up 7 bases and J gave up 3 bases, with 15 bases separating them. The CDR3 loop spans 15 amino acids. Per germline, CDR1 MNHEY and CDR2 SMNVEV (reference sequence). CDR3 sequence (DNA): TGTGCCAGCACTCCCTCTCCGGGGGCTAATGAAAAACTGTTTTTT. This translates into CASTPSPGANEKLFF.

The rearrangement uses TRBV13 and TRBJ1-2; 7 nucleotides line up with TRBD1. CDR1 is PRHDT and CDR2 is FYEKMQ in the germline V gene (reference sequence). V lost 1 base to trimming and J lost 2 bases; unmatched junction nucleotides: 13. CDR3 size: 18 residues. The CDR3 region has the DNA TGTGCCAGCAGCTTAGCGAAATTCGACAGGGCGGCCAACTATGGCTACACCTTC. Residues: CASSLAKFDRAANYGYTF.

As regards this clone: This is likely a read error, given that the CDR3 carries no conserved phenylalanine or tryptophan at its end. It is unclear where the CDR3 begins or ends on the DNA, so no DNA is shown, and the CDR3 is as TCRdb lists it. The chain recombines TRBV12-2 with TRBJ1-1; the table's D call of TRBD1 was not tested on the DNA. TRBV12-2 is assigned pseudogene status. The CDR3 is 14 residues long, counting both termini. CDR3 residues: CASRLDDRGTEAFV.

The CDR3 here is CASSLGLAGGGDTQYF. In DNA, the CDR3 is TGTGCCAGCAGCTTAGGGCTAGCGGGAGGAGGGGATACGCAGTATTTT. The chain combines TRBV7-2 with TRBJ2-3; 11 bases map to TRBD2. This CDR3 comprises 16 residues. The germline CDR1 and CDR2 sequences are SGHTA and FQGNSA. With 1 base clipped from V and 6 bases from J, the junction kept 6 bases outside the gene matches.

The chain links TRBV20-1 to TRBJ1-5; D is uncertain. The CDR3 contains 9 residues. Germline V gene data show CDR1 as DFQATT and CDR2 as SNEGSKA (reference sequence). CDR3 in amino acids: CSHGQPQHF. The CDR3 DNA reads as TGCAGCCACGGTCAGCCCCAGCATTTT.

V is TRBV5-1 and J is TRBJ2-7; the D gene is possibly TRBD1 (6 bases). CDR1 SGHRS and CDR2 YFSETQ come from the germline V gene. Trimming took off 6 bases at V and 0 bases at J, with 10 bases between the two ends. The CDR3 is 13 residues long. CDR3 protein: CASNLDSSYEQYF. DNA of the CDR3: TGCGCCAGCAACCTGGACAGCTCCTACGAGCAGTACTTC.

The V call is TRBV19, the J call TRBJ2-3; 8 bases fit TRBD1. The CDR3 totals 12 residues. Germline V gene data show CDR1 as LNHDA and CDR2 as SQIVND (reference sequence). Losses at the gene ends were 6 bases for V and 9 bases for J; bases not matched to a gene: 5. The CDR3 DNA follows: TGTGCCAGTAGAGAACAGGGGGGAACGCAGTATTTT. This encodes CASREQGGTQYF.

This chain uses TRBV27 with TRBJ2-7, with D hard to call. V lost 7 bases and J 5 bases, leaving 21 bases between the germline ends. The V gene's germline CDR1 is MNHEY and CDR2 SMNVEV (reference sequence). This CDR3 has 15 amino acids. The CDR3 nucleotides read TGTGCCAGCACCTCAATGTCGGGTAGTCTGCACGAGCAGTACTTC. This translates into CASTSMSGSLHEQYF.

V usage is TRBV18 and J usage is TRBJ1-1; the D is unclear. The CDR3 contains 11 residues. Germline CDR1 reads KGHSH; CDR2 reads LQKENI. V was cut by 6 bases and J by 8 bases, with 10 bases left in between. CDR3 in DNA: TGTGCCAGCTCCCCAGACAAGGAAGCTTTCTTT. The encoded protein is CASSPDKEAFF.

V gene TRBV4-1 combines with J gene TRBJ2-7, with D unresolved. Germline lookup yields CDR1 MGHRA and CDR2 YSYEKL. Trimming took 9 bases from V and 3 from J, leaving 12 bases between them. The CDR3 length is 12 residues. CDR3 loop: CASRFNGYEQYF. The CDR3 DNA reads TGCGCCAGTCGGTTTAATGGCTACGAGCAGTACTTC.

This clone has more than one count but fewer than ten. The chain links TRBV27 to TRBJ2-5; 10 nucleotides line up with TRBD1. The CDR3 length is 15 residues. After removal of 5 bases from V and 5 bases from J, the junction contained 8 bases not matched to a gene. Germline-derived CDR1 and CDR2 are MNHEY and SMNVEV (reference sequence). The CDR3 spells CASSHRQGAWETQYF. The CDR3 nucleotides read TGTGCCAGCAGTCATCGACAGGGGGCCTGGGAGACCCAGTACTTC.

The CDR3 loop reads CAISDQRGSNEQFF. CDR3 bases: TGTGCCATCAGTGACCAGCGGGGGAGCAATGAGCAGTTCTTC. The J gene is TRBJ2-1, the V gene TRBV10-3; TRBD2 aligns across 8 bases. Losses at the gene ends were 3 bases for V and 6 bases for J; bases not matched to a gene: 4. Germline assignment: CDR1 ENHRY and CDR2 SYGVKD. CDR3 length equals 14 residues.

This chain joins TRBV7-2 and TRBJ2-5, with TRBD2 identical over 10 bases. V lost 1 base, J lost 4 bases, and 6 bases stayed unmatched. Germline V lookup: CDR1 SGHTA, CDR2 FQGNSA. The CDR3 spans 16 residues. CDR3 amino acids: CASSLGHASGGETQYF. As DNA, the CDR3 is TGTGCCAGCAGCTTAGGACACGCTAGCGGGGGAGAGACCCAGTACTTC. The full variable domain, completed using reference TRBV7-2 and TRBJ2-5, is GAGVSQSPSNKVTEKGKDVELRCDPISGHTALYWYRQSLGQGLEFLIYFQGNSAPDKSGLPSDRFSAERTGGSVSTLTIQRTQQEDSAVYLCASSLGHASGGETQYFGPGTRLLVL.

This chain uses TRBV19 with TRBJ2-3, with 8 nucleotides matching TRBD2. With 7 bases clipped from V and 1 base from J, the junction kept 7 bases outside the gene matches. Germline V lookup: CDR1 LNHDA, CDR2 SQIVND (reference sequence). CDR3 length: 15 residues. The CDR3 loop reads CASTISGGRTDTQYF. The CDR3 bases are TGTGCCAGTACCATATCGGGGGGGCGCACAGATACGCAGTATTTT. Complete variable domain (other parts from reference TRBV19 and TRBJ2-3): DGGITQSPKYLFRKEGQNVTLSCEQNLNHDAMYWYRQDPGQGLRLIYYSQIVNDFQKGDIAEGYSVSREKKESFPLTVTSAQKNPTAFYLCASTISGGRTDTQYFGPGTRLTVL.